This TCR beta chain was profiled in a study of OX40 agonist ivuxolimab in advanced cancers. Study-level information: Patients in dose escalation had liver, melanoma, kidney or head and neck cancers.

The CDR3 consists of 14 residues. Germline lookup yields CDR1 SGHAT and CDR2 FQNNGV. The ends were cut back, 4 bases at V and 4 bases at J, with 11 bases in the middle. Produced via immunoSEQ multiplex PCR; TCRdb's table is partial and in-frame only. The profile shows fewer than 45,000 clones, more than 85% of them singletons. The V call is TRBV11-2, the J call TRBJ1-3; D is possibly TRBD1 (6 bases). The receptor was derived from an adult with an advanced solid tumor such as melanoma, head and neck, liver or kidney cancer. This material consisted of CD4+ or CD8+ T cells sorted from blood, taken in a trial of the OX40 agonist ivuxolimab. In nucleotides, the CDR3 is TGTGCCAGCAGCTCTTACAGGGAAGGAAACACCATATATTTT. It encodes CASSSYREGNTIYF.